These 3 T cell receptor beta chains originate from one sample sequenced in a study of CXCR3-negative and CXCR3-positive naive CD8 T cells. Study-wide findings and caveats: Against CXCR3-negative naive cells, CXCR3-positive naive cells showed more hydrophobic TRB CDR3s.

No antigen is known for these receptors. Preparation of TRB cDNA libraries relied on 5' RACE carrying UMI labels. From its re-call of the 5' RACE reads, TCRdb lists each CDR3 protein once, without DNA. The repertoire table contains approximately 100,000 distinct CDR3 sequences. Sequenced: naive CXCR3+ CD8+ T cells from blood. As for subset: CD45RO-CCR7+CD27+CD95- naive CD8+ T cells expressing CXCR3 (TNR3+). The source is a human donor in good health. Some clones in this sample may be carry-over from other donors' samples.

This chain's CDR3 is CASDILSGLLGNEQFF. V gene TRBV5-6 combines with J gene TRBJ2-1; TCRdb outputs TRBD2, but without DNA this stays unchecked. This CDR3 is built from 16 residues. Germline assignment: CDR1 SGHDT and CDR2 YYEEEE. The full variable domain, completed using reference TRBV5-6 and TRBJ2-1, is DAGVTQSPTHLIKTRGQQVTLRCSPKSGHDTVSWYQQALGQGPQFIFQYYEEEERQRGNFPDRFSGHQFPNYSSELNVNALLLGDSALYLCASDILSGLLGNEQFFGPGTRLTVL.

This chain joins TRBV20-1 and TRBJ1-3. Germline-derived CDR1 and CDR2 are DFQATT and SNEGSKA (reference sequence). This CDR3 is 15 amino acids long. CDR3 amino acids: CSASDRSDSGNTIYF.

The rearrangement uses TRBV7-9 and TRBJ2-7; TCRdb selects TRBD1, and the lack of DNA leaves this call unchecked. This CDR3 has 14 amino acids. The germline gives CDR1 SEHNR, CDR2 FQNEAQ (reference sequence). The CDR3 loop is CASSNRQGSVEQYF.